The rows below give T cell receptor beta chains drawn from one sample of a study of T cells in Graves' hyperthyroidism and ophthalmopathy. TCRdb reanalysed the multiplex PCR reads using MiXCR and keeps one entry per CDR3 protein. Counted here are more than 600,000 distinct CDR3 sequences, about a sixth occurring once; the ten biggest clones make up around 8.1%. Material for sequencing was blood. The receptors stem from a man aged 18 to 35 with Graves' hyperthyroidism. CDR3s include the opening cysteine and the closing phenylalanine or tryptophan. The D gene is left open where the match is weak. Size is stated for part of the rows, as once, few or many counts, or as a class when the clone is expanded.

D: NA
J: TRBJ2-7
size: many
V: TRBV27
CDR3: CASSFGPTTARYEQYF
DNA: TGTGCCAGCAGTTTCGGCCCGACTACAGCCCGCTACGAGCAGTACTTC

D: NA
J: TRBJ2-1
size: NA
V: TRBV6-2/TRBV6-3
CDR3: CASGIATEQFF
DNA: TGTGCCAGCGGGATAGCTACTGAGCAGTTCTTC

D: TRBD2
J: TRBJ2-3
size: many
V: TRBV6-1
CDR3: CASSHGGETDTQYF
DNA: TGTGCCAGCAGCCACGGGGGGGAAACAGATACGCAGTATTTT

D: NA
J: TRBJ2-2
size: many
V: TRBV28
CDR3: CASTEIGELFF
DNA: TGTGCCAGCACGGAGATCGGGGAGCTGTTTTTT

D: NA
J: TRBJ2-7
size: few
V: TRBV25-1
CDR3: CASSEWGSSYEQYF
DNA: TGTGCCAGCAGTGAATGGGGCAGCTCCTACGAGCAGTACTTC

D: NA
J: TRBJ2-1
size: NA
V: TRBV5-5
CDR3: CASSRPPNFDEQFF
DNA: TGTGCCAGCAGCCGACCTCCGAACTTCGATGAGCAGTTCTTC

D: TRBD1
J: TRBJ2-4
size: many
V: TRBV28
CDR3: CASSPDRGDKNIQYF
DNA: TGTGCCAGCAGTCCCGACAGGGGCGACAAAAACATTCAGTACTTC

D: NA
J: TRBJ2-4
size: few
V: TRBV2
CDR3: CASSEDRVWDIQYF
DNA: TGTGCCAGCAGTGAAGACAGGGTCTGGGACATTCAGTACTTC

D: TRBD1
J: TRBJ2-2
size: NA
V: TRBV28
CDR3: CASSLGNRGISSTGELFF
DNA: TGTGCCAGCAGTTTAGGAAACAGGGGGATTAGTAGCACCGGGGAGCTGTTTTTT

D: TRBD2
J: TRBJ2-1
size: few
V: TRBV3-1
CDR3: CASSQTSGRAPSYNEQFF
DNA: TGTGCCAGCAGCCAGACTAGTGGGAGGGCCCCATCCTACAATGAGCAGTTCTTC

D: NA
J: TRBJ2-4
size: many
V: TRBV28
CDR3: CASSVPGAKNIQYF
DNA: TGTGCCAGCAGCGTCCCTGGGGCCAAAAACATTCAGTACTTC

D: NA
J: TRBJ2-7
size: many
V: TRBV28
CDR3: CASFSLGGGNTGEQYF
DNA: TGTGCCAGCTTTTCCCTAGGGGGAGGCAATACTGGCGAGCAGTACTTC

D: NA
J: TRBJ2-7
size: many
V: TRBV28
CDR3: CASSPPGGRWGEQYF
DNA: TGTGCCAGCAGTCCCCCCGGGGGGCGCTGGGGCGAGCAGTACTTC

D: TRBD1
J: TRBJ2-5
size: NA
V: TRBV2
CDR3: CASSADRGEETQYF
DNA: TGTGCCAGCAGCGCGGACAGGGGCGAAGAGACCCAGTACTTC

D: NA
J: TRBJ2-1
size: NA
V: TRBV24-1
CDR3: CATSAGADSYNEQFF
DNA: TGTGCCACCAGTGCGGGAGCAGACTCCTACAATGAGCAGTTCTTC

D: TRBD2
J: TRBJ2-1
size: many
V: TRBV7-9
CDR3: CASSLEGLAGNNEQFF
DNA: TGTGCCAGCAGCTTAGAGGGACTAGCGGGAAACAATGAGCAGTTCTTC

D: NA
J: TRBJ1-2
size: NA
V: TRBV28
CDR3: CASSLPGDNYGYTF
DNA: TGTGCCAGCAGTTTACCGGGGGACAACTATGGCTACACCTTC

D: NA
J: TRBJ2-5
size: few
V: TRBV28
CDR3: CASSPPALETQYF
DNA: TGTGCCAGCAGTCCGCCCGCCCTTGAGACCCAGTACTTC

D: NA
J: TRBJ1-6
size: few
V: TRBV7-9
CDR3: CASSLGVRPLHF
DNA: TGTGCCAGCAGCTTAGGGGTCCGACCCCTCCACTTT

D: TRBD1
J: TRBJ2-7
size: NA
V: TRBV12-3/TRBV12-4
CDR3: CASSLAPGTGGIYKQYF
DNA: TGTGCCAGCAGTTTAGCTCCCGGGACAGGGGGCATCTACAAGCAGTACTTC

D: TRBD2
J: TRBJ2-1
size: NA
V: TRBV3-1
CDR3: CASSQELAGFEQFF
DNA: TGTGCCAGCAGCCAAGAGCTAGCGGGTTTTGAGCAGTTCTTC